This T cell receptor beta chain is from a study of T cells in tumors after PD-1 blockade. Assay: immunoSEQ multiplex PCR; the TCRdb copy retains only in-frame clones and omits some. Found here are 12,000 or so clones, less than 65% of them singletons; the top ten hold 15% to 20%. The CDR3 consists of 15 residues. The germline V gene encodes CDR1 SGHNT and CDR2 YENEEA. V was clipped by 11 bases and J by 4 bases; unmatched bases: 15. This TCR was sampled from a human donor with basal cell carcinoma. Sequences were derived from tumor tissue, sampled before anti-PD-1 treatment. The genes are TRBV11-3 and TRBJ1-2, with TRBD1 identical over 8 bases. The CDR3 region has the DNA TGTGCCCAATGGGAAAAGACAGGGGCCTTCTATGGCTACACCTTC. This gives the protein CAQWEKTGAFYGYTF.